This T cell receptor (beta chain) was retrieved from a study of T-cell reconstitution after alpha-beta-depleted transplantation in children. This CDR3 contains 15 residues. V gave up 3 bases and J gave up 2 bases, with 12 bases separating them. Germline V gene sequence: CDR1 SGHRS, CDR2 YFSETQ. Unique molecular identifiers tagged the TCRbeta library. One entry per CDR3 protein, called by TCRdb with MiXCR from the PCR reads. The repertoire holds around 240,000 distinct CDR3 sequences, with around 9.7% as singletons. The sample consisted of PBMCs from the stem cell graft donor, taken from the stem cell graft. This receptor was identified in a human donor who donated a stem cell graft to a child with SCID. This chain joins TRBV5-1 and TRBJ1-5; unclear D gene. The CDR3 DNA reads TGCGCCAGCAGCTCGAACCCGGGAGGCAATCAGCCCCAGCATTTT. Translated: CASSSNPGGNQPQHF.